This T cell receptor (beta chain) was profiled in a study of blood T cell repertoires in COVID-19 (dated by TCRdb to about 2020). Broadly, across the study: Samples covering the acute and convalescent phases of COVID-19 were provided by collaborators in the United States, Italy and Spain. The samples were drawn from two sources: the first 160 participants of the ongoing ImmuneRACE study, and 1,200 or so subjects contributed by 6 global collaborators. The prospective study material was composed of cDNA or gDNA derived from T cells, B-cell-depleted T cells, or PBMCs. Deeply sampled blood TCRbeta repertoires from subjects exposed to, actively infected with, or recovered from COVID-19 were included in the dataset. Nearly every sample came with metadata listing a de-identified subject ID, COVID-19 status, age in years and sex. Where available, HLA class I and class II types were taken from metadata supplied by the sample provider and were not determined by assay-based typing. The repertoires were released in a freely available public database meant as a resource for research on the immune response to SARS-CoV-2. Overall results and qualifications from the work: Clinical and demographic metadata were provided uncurated, with the amount varying by source and participant.

CDR1 and CDR2 (MNHNS, SASEGT) derive from the germline V gene. Reading from cysteine to phenylalanine, the CDR3 counts 15 amino acids. Only the CDR3 portion is preserved as DNA: 45 bases, with reading frame beginning at the first base. V lost 2 bases and J lost 5 bases, and the count of bases not matched to a germline gene is 7. TCRbeta CDR3 regions were amplified from genomic DNA using the immunoSEQ Assay, a bias-controlled multiplex PCR. The original pipeline was this. The number of nucleated cells in each sample was estimated from the amplification of reference gene primers within the assay. Sequence reads were collapsed and filtered to measure the absolute abundance of every unique TCRbeta CDR3 rearrangement. For each sample, productive Simpson clonality was calculated as the square root of Simpson's diversity index over productive rearrangements. TCRdb carries this immuneACCESS record with in-frame sequences only. Its versions omit some clonotypes, under half of them owing to an unresolved V gene in the studies checked, with the rest unexplained. That table gives V, J and clone size, and the DNA gave D and trimming. The sample table lists some 290,000 clones, 85% to 90% of them with a count of one. Of the sample, 2.9% falls within the top ten clones.

At one collaborating source in Seattle, patients were enrolled during active infection and were followed longitudinally through the course of disease. Whole blood was collected in K2EDTA tubes by collaborating institutions according to the institutions' own protocols. For TCRbeta analysis, collaborators shipped samples in one of three forms: frozen whole blood, isolated PBMCs, or DNA extracted from either of those sample types. Points on this clone: Which antigen it targets is not known. Base quality data are lacking; no much larger clone is found one base away.

This receptor chain uses TRBV6-1 and TRBJ2-7; TRBD2 lines up with 9 middle nucleotides. Sequencing used peripheral blood. The TCR was taken from a woman aged 25-40 years with COVID-19, enrolled during active disease. The CDR3 is CASSERAGGKNEQYF. The DNA reads as follows: TGTGCCAGCAGTGAAAGGGCGGGAGGGAAGAACGAGCAGTACTTC.